This T cell receptor (beta chain) was sequenced for a study of OX40 agonist ivuxolimab in advanced cancers. Study-level background: Eligibility admitted prior anti-PD-1, anti-PD-L1 or anti-CTLA-4 therapy; around 41% had some. Broader study findings: Average numbers of expanded clones were greater in CD8+ T cells than in CD4+.

The method was immunoSEQ multiplex PCR; TCRdb's version includes in-frame clones alone and lacks a portion of them. The sample carries tens of thousands of clones, about 93% recorded once. The germline CDR1 and CDR2 sequences are LNHDA and SQIVND (reference sequence). The CDR3 loop spans 13 amino acids. Trimming cost V 9 bases and J 0 bases, with 9 bases left between them. For this clone: Its antigen is undetermined.

This sequence originates from an adult with an advanced solid tumor such as melanoma, head and neck, liver or kidney cancer. This specimen consisted of CD4+ or CD8+ T cells sorted from blood, obtained in a trial of the OX40 agonist ivuxolimab. This chain joins TRBV19 and TRBJ1-3; D unresolved. This CDR3 reads CASAQSSGNTIYF. DNA for the CDR3: TGTGCCAGCGCACAGAGCTCTGGAAACACCATATATTTT.